Listed here are 7 T cell receptor beta chains from one sample, sequenced in a study of regulatory dendritic cells for organ transplantation. Generated by immunoSEQ multiplex PCR, the TCRdb table keeps only in-frame clones and is missing some. Among 25,000 to 35,000 clones listed, roughly 84% were seen once. What was sequenced was naive CD8+ T cells from blood. Subset given: CD45RA+ naive T cells. The receptors were sampled from a human donor in good health.

The chain combines TRBV11-2 with TRBJ2-7; perhaps TRBD2 as D (5 bases). In germline, CDR1 is SGHAT, CDR2 FQNNGV. V shed 7 bases and J shed 3 bases, with 10 bases lying between them. The CDR3 totals 12 residues. The CDR3 bases are TGTGCCAGCAAGGAGGTGATCTACGAGCAGTACTTC. Its translation: CASKEVIYEQYF.

The gene calls are TRBV9 and TRBJ1-2, with TRBD1 matching over 8 bases. Germline-derived CDR1 and CDR2 are SGDLS and YYNGEE. J was trimmed by 5 bases and V by 0 bases; bases with no gene match: 3. This CDR3 has 14 amino acids. The CDR3 is CASSVGTGLYGYTF. CDR3 nucleotides: TGTGCCAGCAGCGTAGGGACAGGGCTTTATGGCTACACCTTC.

In this sample, this clone turned up once. This chain joins TRBV7-2 and TRBJ1-1; D might be TRBD1 (6 bases). Germline-derived CDR1 and CDR2 are SGHTA and FQGNSA. The CDR3 consists of 14 residues. The V end lost 5 bases, the J end lost 4 bases, and 14 bases lay between the germline ends. For the CDR3, the DNA is TGTGCCAGCAGCCTAGACGGACAGATCACTGAAGCTTTCTTT. It codes for CASSLDGQITEAFF.

This chain links TRBV5-4 with TRBJ1-3; possible D gene TRBD1, 6 bases. Trimming took off 2 bases at V and 4 bases at J, with 13 bases between the two ends. Per germline, CDR1 SGHNT and CDR2 YYREEE (reference sequence). This CDR3 comprises 15 residues. The CDR3 sequence: CASSFSGARGNTIYF. As DNA, the CDR3 is TGTGCCAGCAGCTTTTCAGGGGCGAGGGGAAACACCATATATTTT.

V usage is TRBV9 and J usage is TRBJ2-3; 8 bases line up with TRBD1. The germline gives CDR1 SGDLS, CDR2 YYNGEE. Unmatched junction bases numbered 7, after V lost 1 base and J lost 3 bases. This CDR3 is built from 16 residues. CDR3 bases: TGTGCCAGCAGCGTATTCGGAGGACAGGGAACAGATACGCAGTATTTT. It specifies CASSVFGGQGTDTQYF.

The chain links TRBV7-6 to TRBJ2-1, with 11 bases lining up with TRBD2. The V segment lost 2 bases and the J segment 5 bases; nucleotides outside the gene matches: 11. The germline gives CDR1 SGHVS, CDR2 FNYEAQ. The CDR3 consists of 18 residues. The CDR3 bases are TGTGCCAGCAGCTTACCCCTAGCGGGGGGCCCCGGGGACAATGAGCAGTTCTTC. Translated, it gives CASSLPLAGGPGDNEQFF.

The chain uses TRBV9 and TRBJ2-1; 8 positions match TRBD2. The V and J ends lost 0 bases and 6 bases, in that order; junction bases with no gene match: 2. Germline loops: CDR1 SGDLS, CDR2 YYNGEE. CDR3 length equals 14 residues. The CDR3 region has the DNA TGTGCCAGCAGCGTAGGGGCGGGGGGCAATGAGCAGTTCTTC. As protein: CASSVGAGGNEQFF.